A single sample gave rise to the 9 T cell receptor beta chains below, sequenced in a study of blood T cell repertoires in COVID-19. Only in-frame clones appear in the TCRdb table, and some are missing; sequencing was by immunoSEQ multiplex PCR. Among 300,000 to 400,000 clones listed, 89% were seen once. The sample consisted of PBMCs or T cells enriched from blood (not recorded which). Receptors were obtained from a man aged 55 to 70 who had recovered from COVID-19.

Here the CDR3 DNA reads TGTGCCAGCAGCGGATCCGGGACAGGGAAGGGAAGTGGAAAACTGTTTTTT. Amino acids: CASSGSGTGKGSGKLFF. J is TRBJ1-4 and V is TRBV9, with 9 bases matching TRBD1. J lost 10 bases, V lost 3 bases, and 16 bases had no gene match. This CDR3 has 17 amino acids. The V gene's germline CDR1 is SGDLS and CDR2 YYNGEE.

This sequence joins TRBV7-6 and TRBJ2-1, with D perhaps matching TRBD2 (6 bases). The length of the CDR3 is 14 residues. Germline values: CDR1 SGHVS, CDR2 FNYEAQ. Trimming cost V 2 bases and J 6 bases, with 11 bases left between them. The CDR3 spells CASSLRRDFNEQFF. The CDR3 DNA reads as TGTGCCAGCAGCTTACGGCGGGATTTCAATGAGCAGTTCTTC. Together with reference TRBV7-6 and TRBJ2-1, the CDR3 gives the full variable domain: GAGVSQSPRYKVTKRGQDVALRCDPISGHVSLYWYRQALGQGPEFLTYFNYEAQQDKSGLPNDRFSAERPEGSISTLTIQRTEQRDSAMYRCASSLRRDFNEQFFGPGTRLTVL.

DNA for the CDR3: TGTGCCAGCAGCGCCGGGACAGAAAGCACAGATACGCAGTATTTT. It codes for CASSAGTESTDTQYF. The rearrangement joins TRBV9 to TRBJ2-3; the match to TRBD1 covers 7 bases. Trimming took 3 bases from V and 0 from J; bases not matched to a gene: 4. This CDR3 spans 15 amino acids. The germline gives CDR1 SGDLS, CDR2 YYNGEE. Full variable domain (missing parts from reference TRBV9 and TRBJ2-3): DSGVTQTPKHLITATGQRVTLRCSPRSGDLSVYWYQQSLDQGLQFLIQYYNGEERAKGNILERFSAQQFPDLHSELNLSSLELGDSALYFCASSAGTESTDTQYFGPGTRLTVL.

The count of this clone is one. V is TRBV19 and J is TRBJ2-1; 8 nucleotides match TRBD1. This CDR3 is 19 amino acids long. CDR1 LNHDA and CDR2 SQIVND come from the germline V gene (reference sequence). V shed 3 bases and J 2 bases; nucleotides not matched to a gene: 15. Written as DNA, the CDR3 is TGTGCCAGTAGTATGCCAAGGACAGGGATTCGATGGGCCTACAATGAGCAGTTCTTC. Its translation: CASSMPRTGIRWAYNEQFF.

The CDR3, as DNA: TGCGCCAGCAGGGGGGGGAGTCGGGAGACCCAGTACTTC. This sequence encodes CASRGGSRETQYF. V is TRBV10-1 and J is TRBJ2-5; 7 bases agree with TRBD2. This CDR3 spans 13 amino acids. Unmatched junction bases numbered 6, after V lost 6 bases and J lost 5 bases. The V gene's germline CDR1 is WNHNN and CDR2 SYGVQD (reference sequence).

The CDR3: CATSDRSGGQNEQYF. The CDR3 DNA reads as TGTGCCACCAGTGACCGCTCAGGGGGCCAGAACGAGCAGTACTTC. The V and J genes are TRBV24-1 and TRBJ2-7; TRBD1 aligns across 8 bases. There are 15 residues in the CDR3. The germline CDR1 and CDR2 sequences are KGHDR and SFDVKD. V was pared by 4 bases and J by 5 bases, with 9 bases of the junction left unmatched.

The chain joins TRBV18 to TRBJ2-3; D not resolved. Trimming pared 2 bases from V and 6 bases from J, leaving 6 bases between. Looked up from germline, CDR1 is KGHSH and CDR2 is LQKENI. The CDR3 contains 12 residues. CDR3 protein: CASSPEIDTQYF. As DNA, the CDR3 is TGTGCCAGCTCACCAGAGATTGATACGCAGTATTTT.

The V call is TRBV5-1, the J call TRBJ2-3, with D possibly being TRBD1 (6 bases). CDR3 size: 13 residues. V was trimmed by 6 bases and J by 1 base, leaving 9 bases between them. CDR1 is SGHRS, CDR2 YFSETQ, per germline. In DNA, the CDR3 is TGCGCCAGCAACAGGGATCGCACAGATACGCAGTATTTT. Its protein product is CASNRDRTDTQYF.

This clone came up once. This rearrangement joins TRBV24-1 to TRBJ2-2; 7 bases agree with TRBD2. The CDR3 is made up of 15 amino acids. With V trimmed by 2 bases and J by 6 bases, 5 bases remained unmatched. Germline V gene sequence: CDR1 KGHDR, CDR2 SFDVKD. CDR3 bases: TGTGCCACCAGTGATTCCCCGGCGGGGGCCGGGGAGCTGTTTTTT. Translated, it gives CATSDSPAGAGELFF.